The rows below give T cell receptor beta chains drawn from one sample of a study of chemoradiotherapy in HPV16-positive cancers. Libraries were prepared by immunoSEQ multiplex PCR; TCRdb keeps only in-frame clonotypes and omits some of them. In the table there are about 5,600 clones, about 79% of which are singletons. Sequencing used tumor tissue, obtained from a patient who underwent chemoradiotherapy. These receptor sequences come from a human donor with HPV-associated anogenital cancer. The CDR3 runs from the conserved cysteine through the conserved F or W. The order of the fields is clone size, V gene, J gene, D gene, CDR3 DNA, CDR3 protein. The D gene is left open where the match is weak. Clone size, where shown, is once, few, many, or a class for clones that have expanded.

>.|TRBV5-6|TRBJ2-3|.
TGTGCCAGCAGCCCCTTTACAGATACGCAGTATTTT
CASSPFTDTQYF
>once|TRBV29-1|TRBJ1-1|.
TGCAGCGTTTCGAGGCTCCGGGGGAACACTGAAGCTTTCTTT
CSVSRLRGNTEAFF
>.|TRBV18|TRBJ1-1|TRBD1
TGTGCCAGCTCACCATTGGGACAGCCGAACACTGAAGCTTTCTTT
CASSPLGQPNTEAFF
>.|TRBV14|TRBJ2-7|.
TGTGCCAGCAGCCATTCCGGGACACGCCTCTACGAGCAGTACTTC
CASSHSGTRLYEQYF
>.|TRBV18|TRBJ1-6|.
TGTGCCAGCTCACGAGGGACAAACTCACCCCTCCACTTT
CASSRGTNSPLHF
>.|TRBV11-2|TRBJ2-5|.
TGTGCCAGCAGCTTAGTTAATGAAGGGGTGACGACCCAGTACTTC
CASSLVNEGVTTQYF
>few|TRBV5-6|TRBJ1-2|.
TGTGCCAGCAGCTTGGATTGGGGAGGAGGCTACACCTTC
CASSLDWGGGYTF
>.|TRBV7-7|TRBJ2-1|TRBD1
TGTGCTAGCAGCCCGCGGTCCGGGACAGGGAGCGACAATGAGCAGTTCTTC
CASSPRSGTGSDNEQFF
>.|TRBV7-2|TRBJ1-1|.
TGTGCCAGCAGCCCAGAAAAATGGCTGAACACTGAAGCTTTCTTT
CASSPEKWLNTEAFF
>.|TRBV2|TRBJ2-7|TRBD2
TGTGCCAGCAGTGATCTAGCGGGGGGGTTCCGGAACTCCTACGAGCAGTACTTC
CASSDLAGGFRNSYEQYF